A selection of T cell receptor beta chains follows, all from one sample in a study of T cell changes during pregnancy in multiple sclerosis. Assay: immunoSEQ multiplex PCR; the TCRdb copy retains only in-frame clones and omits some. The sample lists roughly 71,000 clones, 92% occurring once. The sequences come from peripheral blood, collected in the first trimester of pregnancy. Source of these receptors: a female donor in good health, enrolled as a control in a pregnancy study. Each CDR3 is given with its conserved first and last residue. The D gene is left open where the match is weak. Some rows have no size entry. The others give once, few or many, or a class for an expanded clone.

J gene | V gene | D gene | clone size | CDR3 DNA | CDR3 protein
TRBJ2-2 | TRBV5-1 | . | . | TGCGCCAGCAGCTCCTTAGCCAGGCAGGGAAACACCGGGGAGCTGTTTTTT | CASSSLARQGNTGELFF
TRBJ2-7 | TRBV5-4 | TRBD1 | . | TGTGCCAGCAGCCTGGGACAGGCGGACTCCTACGAGCAGTACTTC | CASSLGQADSYEQYF
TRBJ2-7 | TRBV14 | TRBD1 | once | TGTGCCAGCAGCCCCTTAGGGACAGCACCCTACGAGCAGTACTTC | CASSPLGTAPYEQYF
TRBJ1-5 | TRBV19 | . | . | TGTGCCAGTACAAAGAGCGGCAGGGGTAATCAGCCCCAGCATTTT | CASTKSGRGNQPQHF
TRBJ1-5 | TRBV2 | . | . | TGTGCCAGCAGTGACAGGGGCGTAGGGCCCCAGCATTTT | CASSDRGVGPQHF
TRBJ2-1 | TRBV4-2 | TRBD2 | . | TGTGCCAGCAGCCAAGGGACTAGCGGGAGGGAACTCAATGAGCAGTTCTTC | CASSQGTSGRELNEQFF
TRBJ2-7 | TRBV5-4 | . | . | TGTGCCAGCAGCGTCGACGGGGTGAGCGAGCAGTACTTC | CASSVDGVSEQYF
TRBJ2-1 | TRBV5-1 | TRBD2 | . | TGCGCCAGCAGCTCCACTAGCGGTCCCAATGAGCAGTTCTTC | CASSSTSGPNEQFF
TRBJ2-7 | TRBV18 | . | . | TGTGCCAGCTCACCACTGGGGGGTCCCAACGAGCAGTACTTC | CASSPLGGPNEQYF
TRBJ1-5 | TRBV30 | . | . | TGTGCCTGGAGTTTCGGACAAACCCAGCATTTT | CAWSFGQTQHF
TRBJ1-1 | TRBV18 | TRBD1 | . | TGTGCCAGCCTGGCAGGGGGGCTTGACACTGAAGCTTTCTTT | CASLAGGLDTEAFF
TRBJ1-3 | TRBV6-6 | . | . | TGTGCCAGCCTTCAGGCATCTGGAAACACCATATATTTT | CASLQASGNTIYF
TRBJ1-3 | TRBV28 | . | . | TGTGCCAGCAGTTCCCTGACCCCAGGTGGAAACACCATATATTTT | CASSSLTPGGNTIYF
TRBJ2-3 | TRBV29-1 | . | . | TGCAGCGCTTCTGAGGATACGCAGTATTTT | CSASEDTQYF
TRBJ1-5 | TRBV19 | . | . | TGTGCCAGTAGTATAGAAGGGGCGAACAATCAGCCCCAGCATTTT | CASSIEGANNQPQHF
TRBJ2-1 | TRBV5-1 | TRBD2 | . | TGCGCCAGCAGCACTAGCGGGGAATACAATGAGCAGTTCTTC | CASSTSGEYNEQFF
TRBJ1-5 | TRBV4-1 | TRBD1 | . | TGCGCCAGCAGTCAAACAGGGGAGCCCCAGCATTTT | CASSQTGEPQHF
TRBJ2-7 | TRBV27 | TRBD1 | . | TGTGCCAGCAGTTTATCCCACCAGGGGGCCGATCAGTACTTC | CASSLSHQGADQYF
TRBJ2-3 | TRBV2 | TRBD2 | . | TGTGCCAGCAGTGCTCTAGCGGGAGGAGAAGATACGCAGTATTTT | CASSALAGGEDTQYF
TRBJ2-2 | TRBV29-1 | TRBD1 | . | TGCAGCGGGCTGGGGACAGGGGACAACACCGGGGAGCTGTTTTTT | CSGLGTGDNTGELFF
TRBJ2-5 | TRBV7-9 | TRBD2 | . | TGTGCCAGCAGCCCCAGACTAGCTCACCCGGAGACCCAGTACTTC | CASSPRLAHPETQYF
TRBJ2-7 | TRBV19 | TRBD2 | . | TGTGCCAGTAGGGCCGGGACTAACTCCTACGAGCAGTACTTC | CASRAGTNSYEQYF
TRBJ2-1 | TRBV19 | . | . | TGTGCCAGTAGTATAATATCCCGGAGGGACCTCACCCTTAGGAATGAGCAGTTCTTC | CASSIISRRDLTLRNEQFF
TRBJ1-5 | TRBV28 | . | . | TGTGCCAGCAGTCCTGGGACAATTAGCAATCAGCCCCAGCATTTT | CASSPGTISNQPQHF
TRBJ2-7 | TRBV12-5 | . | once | TGTGCTAGTGACTTGAAAGGACTTTCCCCTTCCTACGAGCAGTACTTC | CASDLKGLSPSYEQYF
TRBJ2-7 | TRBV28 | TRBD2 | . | TGTGCCAGCAGTTCGGGACTAGCGGTCGAGCAGTACTTC | CASSSGLAVEQYF
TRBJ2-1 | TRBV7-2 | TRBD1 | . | TGTGCCAGCAGCTCACGAGAACAGGGGGCGTTACGGAATGAGCAGTTCTTC | CASSSREQGALRNEQFF
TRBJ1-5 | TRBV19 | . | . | TGTGCCAGTAGATATAGCAATCAGCCCCAGCATTTT | CASRYSNQPQHF
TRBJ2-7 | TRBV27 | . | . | TGTGCCAGCAGTTTCTTAACACCCCTACAGCAGACCTACGAGCAGTACTTC | CASSFLTPLQQTYEQYF
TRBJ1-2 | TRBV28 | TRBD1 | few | TGTGCCAGCCGATTGACAGGGGATGGCTACACCTTC | CASRLTGDGYTF
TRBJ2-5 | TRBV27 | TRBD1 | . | TGTGCCAGCAGCTCTGGGACAGGGGGAGTAGAGACCCAGTACTTC | CASSSGTGGVETQYF
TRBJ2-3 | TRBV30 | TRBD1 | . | TGTGCCTGGAGTCAGGGGGCAGGGGAGATGGATACGCAGTATTTT | CAWSQGAGEMDTQYF
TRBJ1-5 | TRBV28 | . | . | TGTGCCAGCAGTTCGGCGGAAAGCAATCAGCCCCAGCATTTT | CASSSAESNQPQHF
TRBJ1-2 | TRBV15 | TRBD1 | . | TGTGCCACCAGCAGATCTCGGGCAGGGGGCGACTATGGCTACACCTTC | CATSRSRAGGDYGYTF
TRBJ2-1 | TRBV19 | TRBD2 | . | TGTGCCAGTAGTATCGGGGGGAATGAGCAGTTCTTC | CASSIGGNEQFF
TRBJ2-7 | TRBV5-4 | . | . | TGTGCCAGCAGCTGGAAGGGGGGGGACTACGAGCAGTACTTC | CASSWKGGDYEQYF
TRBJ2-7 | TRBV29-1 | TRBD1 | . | TGCAGCGTTGCGGGACAGGGGTACGAGCAGTACTTC | CSVAGQGYEQYF
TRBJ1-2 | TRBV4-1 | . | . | TGCGCCAGCAGCCCGCAACAGGGCACCTATGGCTACACCTTC | CASSPQQGTYGYTF
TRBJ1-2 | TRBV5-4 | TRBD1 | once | TGTGCCAGCAGCTCTGGGGACAGCCGGCTCTATGGCTACACCTTC | CASSSGDSRLYGYTF